These T cell receptor beta chains were read from a single sample in a study of shared clonotypes between healthy human individuals. Data came from immunoSEQ multiplex PCR; TCRdb stores just in-frame clones and leaves some out. The sample carries some 500,000 clones, roughly 95% recorded once. Sequencing used naive CD4+ T cells sorted from blood. Source of these receptors: a woman in her twenties or thirties in good health. Each CDR3 is given with its conserved first and last residue. Fields, in order: V gene, J gene, clone size, D gene, CDR3 DNA, CDR3 protein. D genes are given only for firm matches. Some rows mark clone size as missing; the rest say once, few, many or name a class of expanded clone.

V gene: TRBV28; J gene: TRBJ2-1; clone size: .; D gene: .; CDR3 DNA: TGTGCCAGCCGGGACGGCCAGCGGTACAATGAGCAGTTCTTC; CDR3 protein: CASRDGQRYNEQFF
V gene: TRBV5-1; J gene: TRBJ1-4; clone size: .; D gene: .; CDR3 DNA: TGCGCCAGCAGCCTCACTGGGAGTGGGGAAAAACTGTTTTTT; CDR3 protein: CASSLTGSGEKLFF
V gene: TRBV11-2; J gene: TRBJ2-1; clone size: once; D gene: TRBD2; CDR3 DNA: TGTGCCAGCAGCCTAGCGGTTTCCTACAATGAGCAGTTCTTC; CDR3 protein: CASSLAVSYNEQFF
V gene: TRBV4-2; J gene: TRBJ2-7; clone size: once; D gene: .; CDR3 DNA: TGTGCCAGCAGCCAAGTTCTGGGGGCTAGATGGTACGAGCAGTACTTC; CDR3 protein: CASSQVLGARWYEQYF
V gene: TRBV28; J gene: TRBJ2-5; clone size: .; D gene: .; CDR3 DNA: TGTGCCAGCAGTACGTCCCAGGGTTTTGCGGAGACCCAGTACTTC; CDR3 protein: CASSTSQGFAETQYF
V gene: TRBV5-1; J gene: TRBJ1-1; clone size: .; D gene: .; CDR3 DNA: TGCGCCAGCAGCTTGGACAGGGACACCACTGAAGCTTTCTTT; CDR3 protein: CASSLDRDTTEAFF
V gene: TRBV7-3; J gene: TRBJ2-7; clone size: .; D gene: TRBD2; CDR3 DNA: TGTGCCAGCAGCCCGACTAGCGGGAGTCAGTACGAGCAGTACTTC; CDR3 protein: CASSPTSGSQYEQYF
V gene: TRBV9; J gene: TRBJ1-1; clone size: .; D gene: .; CDR3 DNA: TGTGCCAGCAGCCCGAGGATTAGCGGGATGAACACTGAAGCTTTCTTT; CDR3 protein: CASSPRISGMNTEAFF
V gene: TRBV6-5; J gene: TRBJ1-3; clone size: .; D gene: .; CDR3 DNA: TGTGCCAGCAGTTACTCCCGAGGCGGAGTCGGGAACACCATATATTTT; CDR3 protein: CASSYSRGGVGNTIYF
V gene: TRBV19; J gene: TRBJ2-7; clone size: .; D gene: .; CDR3 DNA: TGTGCCAGTAGTTTCTACCTGAGATCAGACTACGAGCAGTACTTC; CDR3 protein: CASSFYLRSDYEQYF
V gene: TRBV6-6; J gene: TRBJ2-7; clone size: .; D gene: TRBD1; CDR3 DNA: TGTGCCAGCGTGCCAGGGGGCGCGAGGTTCTACGAGCAGTACTTC; CDR3 protein: CASVPGGARFYEQYF
V gene: TRBV5-1; J gene: TRBJ2-1; clone size: .; D gene: TRBD2; CDR3 DNA: TGCGCCAGCAGCGGCGGACTAGCGGGTTGGGATGAGCAGTTCTTC; CDR3 protein: CASSGGLAGWDEQFF